The 10 T cell receptor beta chains listed next were all sequenced from one sample in a study of T cell repertoires in cytomegalovirus infection. TCRdb analysed the reads with MiXCR anew, one entry per CDR3 protein. The sample records roughly 760,000 distinct CDR3 sequences, about a third being singletons. Source material: PBMCs. These receptors were taken from a human donor in good health (CMV status not recorded). Some clones in this sample may be carry-over from other donors' samples.

For the CDR3, the DNA is TGCGCCAGCAGCCGAGAGGCCTCGAACACTGAAGCTTTCTTT. The encoded protein is CASSREASNTEAFF. This sequence joins TRBV5-1 and TRBJ1-1; D gene ambiguous. Germline lookup yields CDR1 SGHRS and CDR2 YFSETQ. There are 14 residues in the CDR3. Between the trimmed V and J ends, which lost 4 bases and 1 base, there was a span of 11 bases.

This chain uses TRBV18 with TRBJ2-3; D uncertain. Per the germline V gene, CDR1 is KGHSH and CDR2 is LQKENI. The length of the CDR3 is 15 residues. V lost 2 bases to trimming and J lost 0 bases, with 9 bases between them. CDR3 region: CASSPGRPSTDTQYF. The CDR3 DNA sequence: TGTGCCAGCTCACCAGGTCGGCCTAGCACAGATACGCAGTATTTT.

This clonotype was recorded at least ten times. The J gene is TRBJ2-1, the V gene TRBV7-2, with 7 bases matching TRBD2. The germline V gene has CDR1 SGHTA and CDR2 FQGNSA. The V segment lost 6 bases and the J segment 1 base; nucleotides outside the gene matches: 9. The CDR3 length is 16 residues. CDR3 nucleotide sequence: TGTGCCAGCAGTCTTTTACTAGCGAGATCCTACAATGAGCAGTTCTTC. This translates into CASSLLLARSYNEQFF. The complete variable domain, with remaining parts taken from reference TRBV7-2 and TRBJ2-1, reads GAGVSQSPSNKVTEKGKDVELRCDPISGHTALYWYRQSLGQGLEFLIYFQGNSAPDKSGLPSDRFSAERTGGSVSTLTIQRTQQEDSAVYLCASSLLLARSYNEQFFGPGTRLTVL.

In its sample, this clonotype was seen a few times. The CDR3 sequence: CASSKDSFSSNQPQHF. CDR3 coding DNA: TGTGCCAGCAGTAAAGACAGTTTCTCTAGCAATCAGCCCCAGCATTTT. The chain has TRBV6-6 and TRBJ1-5; a weak D match, TRBD1 (5 bases). Germline V gene lookup returns CDR1 MNHNY and CDR2 SVGAGI (reference sequence). The CDR3 is 16 residues long. V dropped 5 bases and J dropped 0 bases, with 14 bases sitting between them.

V and J are TRBV6-1 and TRBJ1-5; tentatively, D is TRBD1 (5 bases). Germline CDR1 and CDR2: MNHNS and SASEGT. Deletions cut 6 bases from V and 2 bases from J, with 17 bases between. This CDR3 is built from 16 residues. The chain's CDR3 is CASRQERGRGNQPQHF. CDR3 DNA sequence: TGTGCCAGCAGACAAGAGAGGGGACGTGGCAATCAGCCCCAGCATTTT.

This clonotype was detected only a few times. V usage is TRBV7-9 and J usage is TRBJ1-4; 8 nucleotides agree with TRBD1. V shed 5 bases and J 7 bases; nucleotides not matched to a gene: 6. Germline V gene lookup returns CDR1 SEHNR and CDR2 FQNEAQ (reference sequence). The CDR3 spans 14 residues. CDR3 amino acids: CASSLTGTGEKLFF. In nucleotides, the CDR3 is TGTGCCAGCAGCCTTACCGGGACAGGTGAAAAACTGTTTTTT.

This clonotype was found once. V gene TRBV28 combines with J gene TRBJ2-7, with 11 bases identical to TRBD1. The CDR3 covers 15 residues. The V gene end was trimmed by 3 bases and the J gene end by 4 bases; junction bases not matched to a gene: 5. Germline CDR1 is MDHEN and CDR2 is SYDVKM. The DNA of the CDR3 is TGTGCCAGCAGTTTCGGGGACAGGGGGACGTACGAGCAGTACTTC. Residues: CASSFGDRGTYEQYF.

In this sample, this clonotype turned up a few times. In nucleotides, the CDR3 is TGTGCCAGCAGGTCCGCGGAGGGTCGGGACGCCTTCTACTTC. This gives the protein CASRSAEGRDAFYF. V usage is TRBV6-6 and J usage is TRBJ2-5, with D maybe TRBD2 (6 bases). Per germline, CDR1 MNHNY and CDR2 SVGAGI (reference sequence). The CDR3 runs 14 residues. The germline V and J ends were trimmed by 6 bases and 14 bases, with 25 bases remaining between them.

The chain recombines TRBV10-3 with TRBJ1-3; TRBD1 is a possible D gene (6 bases). Germline lookup yields CDR1 ENHRY and CDR2 SYGVKD. The germline V and J ends were trimmed by 7 bases and 8 bases, with 9 bases remaining between them. The CDR3 sequence is 11 residues long. The CDR3 sequence is CAIMGAHTIYF. In nucleotides, the CDR3 is TGTGCCATCATGGGGGCACACACCATATATTTT.

The chain employs TRBV28 and TRBJ1-3; no definite D call. The CDR3 is made up of 13 amino acids. V lost 3 bases and J 4 bases, leaving 7 bases between the germline ends. Germline V gene data show CDR1 as MDHEN and CDR2 as SYDVKM. CDR3 in amino acids: CASSLIGGNTIYF. CDR3 in DNA: TGTGCCAGCAGTTTGATCGGGGGAAACACCATATATTTT.